These 24 T cell receptor beta chains share one sample of origin, sequenced in a study of blood T cell repertoires in COVID-19. Profiling relied on immunoSEQ multiplex PCR, and the TCRdb table lists in-frame clones only, not all of them. This sample carries approximately 170,000 clones, roughly 85% of them seen once, and the ten largest clones take roughly 19%. Source material: PBMCs or T cells enriched from blood (not recorded which). The receptors shown here come from a woman between 70 and 85 years old in a cohort exposed to, infected with or recovered from COVID-19 (not recorded which).

The gene calls are TRBV30 and TRBJ1-1, with D tentatively TRBD1 (5 bases). CDR3 length: 13 residues. V dropped 2 bases and J dropped 5 bases, with 12 bases sitting between them. Germline V gives CDR1 GTSNPN, CDR2 SVGIG (reference sequence). The CDR3 coding sequence is TGTGCCTGGAGTCTGGTCAAGGGGACTGAAGCTTTCTTT. Translation gives CAWSLVKGTEAFF.

The chain recombines TRBV6-1 with TRBJ2-7; D may be TRBD1 (6 bases). Trimming left V 2 bases short and J 9 bases short, with 17 bases between. CDR3 length: 14 amino acids. Germline V gives CDR1 MNHNS, CDR2 SASEGT. The CDR3: CASSEYVRGRGQYF. In DNA form, the CDR3 reads TGTGCCAGCAGTGAATATGTCAGGGGTAGAGGGCAGTACTTC.

The V gene is TRBV19, the J gene TRBJ2-1, with 8 bases matching TRBD2. The V and J ends lost 1 base and 1 base, in that order; junction bases with no gene match: 9. The CDR3 contains 18 residues. Germline loops: CDR1 LNHDA, CDR2 SQIVND (reference sequence). Here the CDR3 reads CASSIASQLAASYNEQFF. The CDR3 DNA reads TGTGCCAGTAGTATAGCCTCCCAACTAGCGGCGTCCTACAATGAGCAGTTCTTC.

This chain joins TRBV5-5 and TRBJ2-3; weak D call: TRBD2 (5 bases). The V and J ends lost 5 bases and 9 bases respectively, with 10 bases between them. This CDR3 spans 11 amino acids. In germline, CDR1 is SGHKS, CDR2 YYEKEE (reference sequence). CDR3 loop: CASSLASTQYF. The CDR3 DNA follows: TGTGCCAGCAGTTTAGCGTCAACGCAGTATTTT.

The V and J genes are TRBV28 and TRBJ1-2; TRBD1 might be the D (6 bases). There are 15 residues in the CDR3. The V gene lost 1 base and the J gene lost 2 bases, with 11 bases spanning the gap. The germline V gene has CDR1 MDHEN and CDR2 SYDVKM. In DNA form, the CDR3 reads TGTGCCAGCAGTTTATATGGAACAGGGAACTATGGCTACACCTTC. It encodes CASSLYGTGNYGYTF.

Ten or more counts support this clone. Distinct nucleotide sequences in the sample also encode this CDR3. V gene TRBV11-2 combines with J gene TRBJ1-2; TRBD1 aligns across 8 bases. J was trimmed by 5 bases and V by 1 base; bases with no gene match: 0. CDR1 and CDR2 (germline): SGHAT, FQNNGV. This CDR3 region has 13 residues. CDR3 region: CASSLGQGYGYTF. As DNA, the CDR3 is TGTGCCAGCAGCTTAGGACAGGGGTATGGCTACACCTTC.

CDR3 amino acids: CASSFQGSNTEAFF. The CDR3 region has the DNA TGTGCCAGCAGCTTCCAGGGGTCGAACACTGAAGCTTTCTTT. The chain joins TRBV7-6 to TRBJ1-1, with TRBD1 as a possible D gene (6 bases). CDR1 and CDR2 from the germline V gene are SGHVS and FNYEAQ. V shed 3 bases and J shed 1 base, with 9 bases lying between them. The CDR3 contains 14 residues. The full variable domain, in which reference TRBV7-6 and TRBJ1-1 provide the parts outside the CDR3, is GAGVSQSPRYKVTKRGQDVALRCDPISGHVSLYWYRQALGQGPEFLTYFNYEAQQDKSGLPNDRFSAERPEGSISTLTIQRTEQRDSAMYRCASSFQGSNTEAFFGQGTRLTVV.

The chain uses TRBV20-1 and TRBJ2-3; tentatively, D is TRBD1 (5 bases). This CDR3 contains 14 residues. Germline loops: CDR1 DFQATT, CDR2 SNEGSKA (reference sequence). V lost 3 bases, J lost 1 base, and 11 bases lay in between. The CDR3 region has the DNA TGCAGTGCTAGTTTCGACAGACGCACAGATACGCAGTATTTT. This sequence encodes CSASFDRRTDTQYF.

This chain connects TRBV27 to TRBJ2-1, with 8 bases lining up with TRBD1. The CDR3 spans 17 residues. The ends lost 1 base at V and 4 bases at J; junction bases unmatched: 9. Germline V gives CDR1 MNHEY, CDR2 SMNVEV (reference sequence). The CDR3 is CASSLWGTGGTYNEQFF. In DNA form, the CDR3 reads TGTGCCAGCAGTTTATGGGGAACAGGGGGGACTTACAATGAGCAGTTCTTC.

This chain uses TRBV23-1 with TRBJ2-1, with D possibly being TRBD2 (6 bases). TRBV23-1 is an ORF, with its function uncertain. The CDR3 spans 14 residues. Trimming left V 8 bases short and J 2 bases short, with 13 bases between. The CDR3 loop reads CASFWEVPYNEQFF. CDR3 in DNA: TGCGCCAGCTTCTGGGAGGTACCCTACAATGAGCAGTTCTTC.

This chain joins TRBV5-1 and TRBJ2-1; D might be TRBD2 (6 bases). The germline V gene encodes CDR1 SGHRS and CDR2 YFSETQ. Trimming took off 4 bases at V and 0 bases at J, with 14 bases between the two ends. The CDR3 sequence is 16 residues long. For the CDR3, the DNA is TGCGCCAGCAGCCTGGGTATCGGGAGCTCCTACAATGAGCAGTTCTTC. It encodes CASSLGIGSSYNEQFF.

This clone was observed a few times. This chain links TRBV7-2 with TRBJ1-5; TRBD1 might be the D (5 bases). V was pared by 3 bases and J by 7 bases, with 10 bases between. The CDR3 extends over 13 amino acids. CDR1 is SGHTA and CDR2 is FQGNSA in the germline V gene. The CDR3 nucleotides are TGTGCCAGCAGCTTGGGGCATCTCCAGCCCCAGCATTTT. It encodes CASSLGHLQPQHF.

The chain couples TRBV6-1 to TRBJ1-1; the D gene is possibly TRBD1 (5 bases). V lost 1 base and J 6 bases, leaving 24 bases between the germline ends. The germline V gene has CDR1 MNHNS and CDR2 SASEGT. The CDR3 length is 18 residues. CDR3 DNA sequence: TGTGCCAGCAGTGAAGACGCCCGGGGGGTGGGGTTTTGGTCTGAAGCTTTCTTT. Translating it yields CASSEDARGVGFWSEAFF.

The gene calls are TRBV12-3 or TRBV12-4 and TRBJ1-5; a possible D gene is TRBD1 (6 bases). The CDR3 sequence is 13 residues long. V shed 5 bases and J shed 5 bases, with 10 bases lying between them. The CDR3 coding sequence is TGTGCCAGCAGTACAGGGCGGGATCAGCCCCAGCATTTT. This encodes CASSTGRDQPQHF.

The chain is built from TRBV2 and TRBJ1-1; 8 positions match TRBD1. The CDR3 runs 14 residues. The V segment lost 6 bases and the J segment 4 bases; nucleotides outside the gene matches: 7. Germline CDR1 reads SNHLY; CDR2 reads FYNNEI. CDR3 DNA sequence: TGTGCCAGCAGGGACAGGGAAGGCAGCACTGAAGCTTTCTTT. It specifies CASRDREGSTEAFF.

This clone was seen more than once but under ten times. DNA of the CDR3: TGTGCCAGCTCACCACCGTCGCGGGCAGGTGAAGCTAACTATGGCTACACCTTC. It yields the protein CASSPPSRAGEANYGYTF. The gene calls are TRBV18 and TRBJ1-2; D is undetermined. V lost 0 bases, J lost 0 bases, and 17 bases lay in between. CDR1 and CDR2 from the germline V gene are KGHSH and LQKENI. The CDR3 length is 18 residues.

The chain couples TRBV6-1 to TRBJ1-5; 8 positions match TRBD1. This CDR3 has 15 residues. The junction had 6 bases not matched to a gene; V was cut back by 5 bases and J by 3 bases. Germline lookup yields CDR1 MNHNS and CDR2 SASEGT. The CDR3 spells CASSLSGQDNQPQHF. The CDR3 DNA sequence: TGTGCCAGCAGTCTTTCGGGACAGGACAATCAGCCCCAGCATTTT.

V is TRBV18 and J is TRBJ2-7; 8 bases fit TRBD1. Germline CDR1 is KGHSH and CDR2 is LQKENI. This CDR3 comprises 15 residues. J was trimmed by 1 base and V by 1 base; bases with no gene match: 3. The CDR3 region is CASSPRQGRSYEQYF. Here the CDR3 DNA reads TGTGCCAGCTCACCACGACAGGGGAGGTCCTACGAGCAGTACTTC. The entire variable domain, with the rest obtained from reference TRBV18 and TRBJ2-7, is as follows: NAGVMQNPRHLVRRRGQEARLRCSPMKGHSHVYWYRQLPEEGLKFMVYLQKENIIDESGMPKERFSAEFPKEGPSILRIQQVVRGDSAAYFCASSPRQGRSYEQYFGPGTRLTVT.

V gene TRBV7-9 combines with J gene TRBJ2-6; TRBD1 matches 7 bases. CDR1 is SEHNR, CDR2 FQNEAQ, per germline (reference sequence). Trimming cost V 1 base and J 2 bases; bases outside gene matches: 11. This CDR3 comprises 19 residues. DNA of the CDR3: TGTGCCAGCAGCTTAGGGGGGACAGTTCGTGATGCTGGGGCCAACGTCCTGACTTTC. Residues: CASSLGGTVRDAGANVLTF.

The V call is TRBV18, the J call TRBJ2-5, with D possibly being TRBD1 (6 bases). Germline V gene data show CDR1 as KGHSH and CDR2 as LQKENI. There are 14 residues in the CDR3. V lost 0 bases and J lost 5, with 10 bases in between. For the CDR3, the DNA is TGTGCCAGCTCACCACCGGCAGGGGAGGAGACCCAGTACTTC. Its protein product is CASSPPAGEETQYF.

This clone was picked up a small number of times. The germline gene is not matched at one end of the junction; a read error may be the cause. The gene calls are TRBV11-3 and TRBJ2-1; 8 nucleotides agree with TRBD2. The CDR3 totals 14 residues. Germline CDR1 and CDR2: SGHNT and YENEEA. CDR3 amino acids: CASSLGTSRNVQFF. The CDR3 DNA reads TGTGCCAGCAGCTTAGGGACTAGCCGAAATGTGCAGTTCTTC.

The J gene is TRBJ1-1, the V gene TRBV7-3; no clear D gene. Germline V gives CDR1 SGHTA, CDR2 FQGTGA. Trimming took off 3 bases at V and 1 base at J, with 9 bases between the two ends. There are 14 residues in the CDR3. CDR3 nucleotide sequence: TGTGCCAGCAGCTTTCAGGCAGGGAACACTGAAGCTTTCTTT. Its protein is CASSFQAGNTEAFF.

This clone was recorded once. The V gene is TRBV2, the J gene TRBJ1-5; D is possibly TRBD1 (5 bases). The CDR3 loop spans 14 amino acids. In germline, CDR1 is SNHLY, CDR2 FYNNEI. Trimming removed 3 bases from V and 8 bases from J, with 14 bases in between. The CDR3, as DNA: TGTGCCAGCAGTGATATAGGGGCGGGAAAGCCCCAGCATTTT. Its protein product is CASSDIGAGKPQHF.

The rearrangement uses TRBV18 and TRBJ2-6; D perhaps matches TRBD1 (6 bases). The germline gives CDR1 KGHSH, CDR2 LQKENI. This CDR3 is built from 15 residues. V was clipped by 4 bases and J by 4 bases, with 11 bases between them. As DNA, the CDR3 is TGTGCCAGCTCACGAACAGGGTTCGGGGCCAACGTCCTGACTTTC. It encodes CASSRTGFGANVLTF. The full variable domain, its missing parts supplied by reference TRBV18 and TRBJ2-6, is NAGVMQNPRHLVRRRGQEARLRCSPMKGHSHVYWYRQLPEEGLKFMVYLQKENIIDESGMPKERFSAEFPKEGPSILRIQQVVRGDSAAYFCASSRTGFGANVLTFGAGSRLTVL.